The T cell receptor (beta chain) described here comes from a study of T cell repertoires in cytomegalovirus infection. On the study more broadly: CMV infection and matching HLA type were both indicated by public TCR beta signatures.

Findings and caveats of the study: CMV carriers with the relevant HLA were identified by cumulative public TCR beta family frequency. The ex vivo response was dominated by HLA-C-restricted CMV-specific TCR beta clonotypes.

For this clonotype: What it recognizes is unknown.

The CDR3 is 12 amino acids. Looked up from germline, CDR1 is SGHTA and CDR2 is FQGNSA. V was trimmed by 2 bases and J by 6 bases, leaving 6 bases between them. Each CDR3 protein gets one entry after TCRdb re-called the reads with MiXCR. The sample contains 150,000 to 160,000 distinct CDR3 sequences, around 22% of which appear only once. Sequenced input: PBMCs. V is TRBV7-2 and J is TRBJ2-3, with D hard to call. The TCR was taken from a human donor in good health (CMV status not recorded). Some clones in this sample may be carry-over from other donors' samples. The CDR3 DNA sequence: TGTGCCAGCAGCTTAAGACGGGATACGCAGTATTTT. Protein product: CASSLRRDTQYF. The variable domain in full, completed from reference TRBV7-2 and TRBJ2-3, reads GAGVSQSPSNKVTEKGKDVELRCDPISGHTALYWYRQSLGQGLEFLIYFQGNSAPDKSGLPSDRFSAERTGGSVSTLTIQRTQQEDSAVYLCASSLRRDTQYFGPGTRLTVL.